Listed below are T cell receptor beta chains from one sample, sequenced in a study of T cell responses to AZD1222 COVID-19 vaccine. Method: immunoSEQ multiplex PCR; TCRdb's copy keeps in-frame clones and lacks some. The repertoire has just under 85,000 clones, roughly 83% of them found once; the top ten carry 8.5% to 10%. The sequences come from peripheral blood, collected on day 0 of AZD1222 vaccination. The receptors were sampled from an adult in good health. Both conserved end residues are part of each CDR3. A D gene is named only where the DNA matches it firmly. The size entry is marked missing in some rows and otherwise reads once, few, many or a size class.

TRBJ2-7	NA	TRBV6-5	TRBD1	CASSLSRPGGGYEQYF	TGTGCCAGCAGTTTATCGAGGCCAGGGGGCGGCTACGAGCAGTACTTC
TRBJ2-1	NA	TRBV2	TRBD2	CASTGASGDNEQFF	TGTGCCAGCACTGGGGCTAGCGGGGACAATGAGCAGTTCTTC
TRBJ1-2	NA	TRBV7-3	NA	CASSRGAGAGYTF	TGTGCCAGCAGCAGAGGGGCGGGGGCCGGCTACACCTTC
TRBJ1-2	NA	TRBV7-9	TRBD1	CASSLLGQDRNYGYTF	TGTGCCAGCAGCTTGCTAGGACAGGACCGCAACTATGGCTACACCTTC
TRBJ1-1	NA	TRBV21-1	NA	CASTQDRLNTEAFF	TGTGCCAGCACCCAGGACAGACTAAACACTGAAGCTTTCTTT
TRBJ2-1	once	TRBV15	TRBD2	CATSRAHSGRDNEQFF	TGTGCCACCAGCAGAGCCCATAGCGGGAGGGACAATGAGCAGTTCTTC
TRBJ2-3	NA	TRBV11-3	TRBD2	CANRRGGRNTDTQYF	TGTGCCAACCGCCGCGGGGGGCGGAACACAGATACGCAGTATTTT
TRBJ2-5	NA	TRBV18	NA	CASSPPTHQETQYF	TGTGCCAGCTCACCACCGACCCACCAAGAGACCCAGTACTTC
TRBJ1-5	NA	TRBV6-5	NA	CASSATGGNQPQHF	TGTGCCAGCAGCGCGACAGGCGGCAATCAGCCCCAGCATTTT
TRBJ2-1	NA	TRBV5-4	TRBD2	CASSLDGGRALSEQFF	TGTGCCAGCAGCTTGGATGGCGGGAGGGCCTTAAGTGAGCAGTTCTTC
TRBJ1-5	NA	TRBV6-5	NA	CASSYSKGQPQHF	TGTGCCAGCAGTTACTCGAAGGGACAGCCCCAGCATTTT
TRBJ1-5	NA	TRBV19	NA	CASSIQQGPDNQPQHF	TGTGCCAGTAGTATCCAACAGGGCCCGGATAATCAGCCCCAGCATTTT
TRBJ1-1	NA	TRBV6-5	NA	CASSYSRSGVEAFF	TGTGCCAGCAGTTACTCGAGATCTGGGGTAGAAGCTTTCTTT
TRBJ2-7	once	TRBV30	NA	CAWTTGSEQYF	TGTGCCTGGACTACCGGCTCCGAGCAGTACTTC
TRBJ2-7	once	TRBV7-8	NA	CASSKGRKKRADEQYF	TGTGCCAGCAGCAAGGGAAGGAAGAAACGGGCGGACGAGCAGTACTTC
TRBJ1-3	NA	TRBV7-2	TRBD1	CASRVDRGLGNTIYF	TGTGCCAGCAGGGTTGACAGGGGGCTCGGAAACACCATATATTTT
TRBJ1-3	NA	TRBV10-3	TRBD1	CAIRSDREGNTIYF	TGTGCCATCAGATCGGACAGGGAGGGAAACACCATATATTTT
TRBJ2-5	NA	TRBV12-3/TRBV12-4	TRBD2	CASSFRGGETQYF	TGTGCCAGCAGTTTTCGGGGGGGGGAGACCCAGTACTTC